This T cell receptor beta chain was retrieved from a study of technical replicates of blood from a handful of donors. The method was immunoSEQ multiplex PCR; TCRdb's version includes in-frame clones alone and lacks a portion of them. In the table there are about 60,000 clones, about 83% of which are singletons. V lost 0 bases to trimming and J lost 2 bases, with 8 bases between them. The CDR3 is 14 residues long. Per germline, CDR1 SGHRS and CDR2 YFSETQ. Material for sequencing was PBMCs. This clonotype was obtained from a human donor in good health. Some clones in this sample may be carry-over from other donors' samples. The chain joins TRBV5-1 to TRBJ2-5; weak D call: TRBD1 (6 bases). The CDR3 DNA sequence: TGCGCCAGCAGCTTGGGGACAGAACAAGAGACCCAGTACTTC. The encoded protein is CASSLGTEQETQYF.